In its sample, the clone carrying this T cell receptor (beta chain) was seen many times. Its cognate antigen is unknown. TCR beta CDR3 regions were amplified from RNA. Primed by the HTBI set, a first-round RT-PCR was run on the TCR CDR3. MiXCR was run by TCRdb on the multiplex PCR reads, yielding one entry per CDR3 protein. The repertoire holds 350,000 or so distinct CDR3 sequences, with roughly 18% as singletons. This entry belongs to a study of T cells in Graves' hyperthyroidism and ophthalmopathy. Broader study findings: Peripheral blood also featured most of the thyroid clonotypes expanded above 0.001. Stable hyperthyroidism was separated from ophthalmopathy by a model based on 13 V-J features.

The sequence was obtained from a middle-aged woman with Graves' ophthalmopathy. Sequencing was performed on blood.

In nucleotides, the CDR3 is TGTGCCAGCAGCCCGCTAGGTTCCTACAATGAGCAGTTCTTC. Translated, it gives CASSPLGSYNEQFF. The chain combines TRBV6-1 with TRBJ2-1, with D hard to call. The CDR3 consists of 14 residues. Deletions cut 6 bases from V and 1 base from J, with 10 bases between. Germline lookup yields CDR1 MNHNS and CDR2 SASEGT.